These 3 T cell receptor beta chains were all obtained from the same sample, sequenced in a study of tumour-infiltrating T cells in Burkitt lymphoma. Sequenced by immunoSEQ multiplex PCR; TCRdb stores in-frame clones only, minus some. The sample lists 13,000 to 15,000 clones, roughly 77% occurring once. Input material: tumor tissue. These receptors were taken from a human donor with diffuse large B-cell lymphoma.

CDR3 DNA: TGCGCCAGCAGCCGAGAGGGTCTGAACACTGAAGCTTTCTTT. Its translation: CASSREGLNTEAFF. This sequence joins TRBV5-1 and TRBJ1-1; D is unclear. This CDR3 comprises 14 residues. Looked up from germline, CDR1 is SGHRS and CDR2 is YFSETQ. V gave up 4 bases and J gave up 0 bases, with 10 bases separating them.

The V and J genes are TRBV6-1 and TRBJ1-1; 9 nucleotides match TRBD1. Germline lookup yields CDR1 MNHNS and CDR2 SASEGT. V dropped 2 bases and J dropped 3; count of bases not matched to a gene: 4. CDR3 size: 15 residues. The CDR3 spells CASSEHRGLDTEAFF. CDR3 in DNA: TGTGCCAGCAGTGAACACAGGGGGCTGGACACTGAAGCTTTCTTT.

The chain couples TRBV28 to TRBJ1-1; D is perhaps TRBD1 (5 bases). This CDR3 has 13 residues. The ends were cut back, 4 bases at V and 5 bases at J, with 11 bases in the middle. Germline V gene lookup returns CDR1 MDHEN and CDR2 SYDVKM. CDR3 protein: CASSWGGETEAFF. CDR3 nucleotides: TGTGCCAGCAGTTGGGGGGGAGAGACTGAAGCTTTCTTT.